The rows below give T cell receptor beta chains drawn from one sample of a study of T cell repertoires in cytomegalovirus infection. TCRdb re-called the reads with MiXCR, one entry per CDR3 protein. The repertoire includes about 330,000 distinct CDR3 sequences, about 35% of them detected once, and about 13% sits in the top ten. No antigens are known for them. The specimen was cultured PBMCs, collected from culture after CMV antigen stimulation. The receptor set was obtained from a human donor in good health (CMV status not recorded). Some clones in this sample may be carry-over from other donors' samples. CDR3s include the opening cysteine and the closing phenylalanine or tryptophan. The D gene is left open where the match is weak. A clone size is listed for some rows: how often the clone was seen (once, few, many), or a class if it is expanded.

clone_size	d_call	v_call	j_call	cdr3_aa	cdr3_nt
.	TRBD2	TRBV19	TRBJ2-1	CASSIPAGVYNEQFF	TGTGCCAGTAGTATCCCAGCGGGAGTGTACAATGAGCAGTTCTTC
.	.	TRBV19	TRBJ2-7	CASSSLGRELIEQYF	TGTGCCAGTAGTAGTCTCGGCAGGGAGCTGATCGAGCAGTACTTC
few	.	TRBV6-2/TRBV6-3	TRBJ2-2	CASSYSILVSRNTGELFF	TGTGCCAGCAGTTACTCGATTTTGGTTAGCCGGAACACCGGGGAGCTGTTTTTT
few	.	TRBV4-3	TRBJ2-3	CASSQDWGSPHGSTDTQYF	TGCGCCAGCAGCCAAGATTGGGGGAGCCCCCACGGTAGCACAGATACGCAGTATTTT
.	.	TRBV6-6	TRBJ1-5	CASRYLDSNQPQHF	TGTGCCTCCAGATACTTAGATAGCAATCAGCCCCAGCATTTT
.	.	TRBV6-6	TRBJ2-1	CASSYLWSTGENEQFF	TGTGCCAGCAGTTATTTGTGGTCAACAGGAGAGAATGAGCAGTTCTTC
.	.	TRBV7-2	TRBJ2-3	CASTLALVTDTQYF	TGTGCCAGCACCCTAGCGCTGGTCACAGATACGCAGTATTTT
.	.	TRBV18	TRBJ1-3	CASSKGAGNTIYF	TGTGCCAGCTCAAAGGGGGCTGGAAACACCATATATTTT
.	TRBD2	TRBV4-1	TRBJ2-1	CASSQRGEDNEQFF	TGCGCCAGCAGCCAACGGGGGGAGGACAATGAGCAGTTCTTC
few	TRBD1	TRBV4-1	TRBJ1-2	CASSQPGTAYGYTF	TGCGCCAGCAGCCAACCCGGGACAGCCTATGGCTACACCTTC
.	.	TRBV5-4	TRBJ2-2	CASSTESNTGELVF	TGTGCCAGCAGCACTGAATCTAACACCGGGGAGCTGGTTTTT
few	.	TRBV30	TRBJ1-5	CAWSPSEGVNQPQHF	TGTGCCTGGAGCCCCTCTGAGGGGGTCAATCAGCCCCAGCATTTT
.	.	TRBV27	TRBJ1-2	CASSYKGFGNYGYTF	TGTGCCAGCAGTTACAAGGGATTTGGGAACTATGGCTACACCTTC
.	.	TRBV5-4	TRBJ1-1	CASSLDEITGAFF	TGTGCCAGCAGCTTGGATGAAATCACAGGAGCTTTCTTT
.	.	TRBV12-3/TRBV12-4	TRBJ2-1	CASRHGGYNEQFF	TGTGCCAGCAGACATGGGGGGTACAATGAGCAGTTCTTC
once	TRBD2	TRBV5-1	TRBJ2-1	CASGPWGSGRIGLYNEQFF	TGCGCCAGCGGACCCTGGGGTAGCGGGAGGATCGGGCTTTACAATGAGCAGTTCTTC
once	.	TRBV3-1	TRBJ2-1	CASSRVDAYNEQFF	TGTGCCAGCAGCAGAGTAGATGCCTACAATGAGCAGTTCTTC
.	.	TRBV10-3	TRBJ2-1	CAITSRQGTYNEQFF	TGTGCCATCACGAGCCGGCAGGGGACCTACAATGAGCAGTTCTTC
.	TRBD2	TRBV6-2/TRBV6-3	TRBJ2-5	CASSYVAGLAVTQETQYF	TGTGCCAGCAGTTATGTGGCGGGACTAGCGGTGACTCAAGAGACCCAGTACTTC
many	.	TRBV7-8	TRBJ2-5	CASSLGRRGLAETQYF	TGTGCCAGCAGCTTAGGTCGCAGGGGTCTTGCGGAGACCCAGTACTTC
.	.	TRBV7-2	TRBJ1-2	CASSLTRGHGYTF	TGTGCCAGCAGCTTAACCAGGGGACATGGCTACACCTTC
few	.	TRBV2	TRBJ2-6	CASSVRVSGANVLTF	TGTGCCAGCAGTGTTCGGGTGTCTGGGGCCAACGTCCTGACTTTC
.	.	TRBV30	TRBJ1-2	CAWSNDGVKGPQGYTF	TGTGCCTGGAGCAACGACGGGGTCAAAGGACCCCAGGGCTACACCTTC
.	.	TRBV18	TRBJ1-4	CASSPETGGLNEKLFF	TGTGCCAGCTCACCGGAGACAGGAGGACTGAATGAAAAACTGTTTTTT
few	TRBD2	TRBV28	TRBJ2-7	CASSLLGLAGSRAYEQYF	TGTGCCAGCAGTTTACTAGGACTAGCGGGATCCCGCGCCTACGAGCAGTACTTC
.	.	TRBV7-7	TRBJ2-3	CASRSRTDTDTQYF	TGTGCCAGCAGAAGTAGGACAGACACAGATACGCAGTATTTT
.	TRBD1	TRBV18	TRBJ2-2	CASSLDRRNTGELFF	TGTGCCAGCTCACTGGACAGGCGGAACACCGGGGAGCTGTTTTTT
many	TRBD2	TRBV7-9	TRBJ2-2	CASSSGTTNTGELFF	TGTGCCAGCAGCTCCGGGACTACTAACACCGGGGAGCTGTTTTTT
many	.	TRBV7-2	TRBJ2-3	CASSLRRDTQYF	TGTGCCAGCAGCTTAAGGAGGGATACGCAGTATTTT
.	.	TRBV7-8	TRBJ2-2	CASSLGVQGPGELFF	TGTGCCAGCAGCTTAGGGGTACAGGGTCCCGGGGAGCTGTTTTTT
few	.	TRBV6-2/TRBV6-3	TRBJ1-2	CASSYGGRSGYTF	TGTGCCAGCAGTTACGGGGGAAGGAGTGGCTACACCTTC
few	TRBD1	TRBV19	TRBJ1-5	CASKGTGGFGGNQPQHF	TGTGCCAGTAAAGGGACAGGGGGGTTTGGTGGCAATCAGCCCCAGCATTTT
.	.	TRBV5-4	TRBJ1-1	CASSPRGGRGNTEAFF	TGTGCCAGCAGCCCCCGCGGGGGACGGGGCAACACTGAAGCTTTCTTT
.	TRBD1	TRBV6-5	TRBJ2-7	CASSVGQDAYEQYF	TGTGCCAGCAGCGTCGGACAGGATGCCTACGAGCAGTACTTC
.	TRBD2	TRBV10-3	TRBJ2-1	CAISELSGTPPNEQFF	TGTGCCATCAGTGAACTTAGCGGGACCCCGCCGAATGAGCAGTTCTTC
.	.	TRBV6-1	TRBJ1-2	CASSEDTPRDYGYTF	TGTGCCAGCAGTGAAGACACGCCCCGGGACTATGGCTACACCTTC
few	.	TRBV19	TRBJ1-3	CASSDASSGNTIYF	TGTGCCAGTTCGGACGCTAGCTCTGGAAACACCATATATTTT
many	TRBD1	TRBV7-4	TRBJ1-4	CASSFDRGASKRTNEKLFF	TGTGCCAGCAGCTTCGACAGGGGGGCATCGAAGCGAACTAATGAAAAACTGTTTTTT
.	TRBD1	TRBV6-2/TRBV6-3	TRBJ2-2	CASSYECVGGYNPPNTGELFF	TGTGCCAGCAGTTACGAGTGTGTAGGGGGCTACAACCCTCCGAACACCGGGGAGCTGTTTTTT
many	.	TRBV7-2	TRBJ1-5	CASSLSRGRNQPQHF	TGTGCCAGCAGCTTAAGCAGGGGACGCAATCAGCCCCAGCATTTT
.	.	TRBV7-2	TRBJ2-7	CASSQLTGLGQYF	TGTGCCAGCAGTCAACTAACCGGGTTAGGGCAGTACTTC
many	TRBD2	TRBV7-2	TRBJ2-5	CASSLFGRKETQYF	TGTGCCAGCAGCTTATTCGGGAGGAAAGAGACCCAGTACTTC
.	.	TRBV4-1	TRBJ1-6	CASSQDENTLASPLHF	TGCGCCAGCAGCCAAGATGAGAACACGCTGGCTTCACCCCTCCACTTT
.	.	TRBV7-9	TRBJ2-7	CASSPSAVSYEQYF	TGTGCCAGCAGCCCCAGCGCGGTATCCTACGAGCAGTACTTC
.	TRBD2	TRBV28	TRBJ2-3	CSSSLGLAGSTDTQYF	TGTTCCAGCAGTCTGGGACTAGCGGGGTCCACAGATACGCAGTATTTT
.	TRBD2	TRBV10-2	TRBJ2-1	CASSQGTSGIGEQFF	TGCGCCAGCAGTCAGGGGACTAGCGGGATAGGTGAGCAGTTCTTC
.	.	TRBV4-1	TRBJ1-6	CASSQEDSHNSPLHF	TGCGCCAGCAGCCAAGAGGACAGCCATAATTCACCCCTCCACTTT
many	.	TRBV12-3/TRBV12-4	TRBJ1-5	CASSLGAISNQPQHF	TGTGCCAGCAGTTTAGGGGCCATCAGCAATCAGCCCCAGCATTTT
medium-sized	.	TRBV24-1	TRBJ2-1	CATSDITGSSYNEQFF	TGTGCCACCAGTGATATAACGGGGAGCTCCTACAATGAGCAGTTCTTC
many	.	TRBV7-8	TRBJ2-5	CASSLALGQQETQYF	TGTGCCAGCAGCCTAGCCCTGGGACAACAAGAGACCCAGTACTTC
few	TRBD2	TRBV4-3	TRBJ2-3	CASSQSTAGGPTDTQYF	TGCGCCAGCAGCCAAAGTACGGCGGGAGGCCCAACAGATACGCAGTATTTT
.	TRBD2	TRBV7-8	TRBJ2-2	CASSHYSGKGTGELFF	TGTGCCAGCAGCCACTATAGCGGGAAGGGCACCGGGGAGCTGTTTTTT
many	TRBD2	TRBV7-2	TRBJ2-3	CASSLTSGRTDTQYF	TGTGCCAGCAGCTTGACTAGCGGGCGCACAGATACGCAGTATTTT
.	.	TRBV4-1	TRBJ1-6	CASSQDAVLNSPLHF	TGCGCCAGCAGCCAGGACGCAGTCCTAAATTCACCCCTCCACTTT
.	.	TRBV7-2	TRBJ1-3	CASSLQSSETIYF	TGTGCCAGCAGCTTACAGTCGAGTGAGACCATATATTTT
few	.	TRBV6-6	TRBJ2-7	CASSYNTVREQYF	TGTGCCAGCAGTTACAACACCGTCCGCGAGCAGTACTTC
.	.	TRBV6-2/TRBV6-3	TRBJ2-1	CASSYSSVSGFNEQFF	TGTGCCAGCAGTTACTCGAGCGTAAGCGGATTCAATGAGCAGTTCTTC